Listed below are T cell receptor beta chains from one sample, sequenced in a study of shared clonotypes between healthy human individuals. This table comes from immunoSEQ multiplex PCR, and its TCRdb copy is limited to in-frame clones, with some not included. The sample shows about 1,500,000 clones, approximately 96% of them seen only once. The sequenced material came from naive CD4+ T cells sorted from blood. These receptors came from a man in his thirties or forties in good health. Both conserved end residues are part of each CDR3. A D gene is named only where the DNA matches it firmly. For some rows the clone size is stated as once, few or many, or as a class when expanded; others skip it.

CSVTTIANTGELFF,TGCAGCGTAACGACAATCGCGAACACCGGGGAGCTGTTTTTT,TRBV29-1,TRBJ2-2,-,-,14
CASTNTGANVLTF,TGTGCCAGTACCAATACTGGGGCCAACGTCCTGACTTTC,TRBV19,TRBJ2-6,-,-,13
CASSDSHRGVSHEKLFF,TGTGCCAGCAGTGACTCGCACAGGGGAGTTTCTCATGAAAAACTGTTTTTT,TRBV6-4,TRBJ1-4,-,TRBD1,17
CAISESSQTPNEKLFF,TGTGCCATCAGTGAGTCGTCACAGACCCCAAATGAAAAACTGTTTTTT,TRBV10-3,TRBJ1-4,once,-,16
CASSLVLAPLLGDTQYF,TGTGCCAGCAGCTTAGTCCTAGCTCCACTCTTGGGAGATACGCAGTATTTT,TRBV7-8,TRBJ2-3,-,-,17
CASSQDPRPIRELFF,TGTGCCAGCAGCCAAGATCCCCGGCCCATTAGGGAGCTGTTTTTT,TRBV14,TRBJ2-2,-,-,15
CASSSYRDTSEQFF,TGTGCCAGCAGTTCTTACCGGGACACCAGTGAGCAGTTCTTC,TRBV27,TRBJ2-1,-,-,14
CASSLGRHTDTQCF,TGCGCCAGCAGCTTGGGACGGCACACAGATACGCAGTGTTTT,TRBV5-1,TRBJ2-3,-,-,14
CASSFDRHYGYTF,TGCGCCAGCAGCTTTGACAGGCACTATGGCTACACCTTC,TRBV5-1,TRBJ1-2,-,-,13
CASSPSGRLTDTQYF,TGTGCCAGCAGTCCTAGCGGGAGGTTGACAGATACGCAGTATTTT,TRBV7-9,TRBJ2-3,-,TRBD2,15
CASSIELGTSGSEQYF,TGTGCCAGTAGTATTGAGCTCGGGACTAGCGGGAGCGAGCAGTACTTC,TRBV19,TRBJ2-7,-,TRBD2,16
CASSFPGRSHEQFF,TGTGCCAGCAGCTTTCCGGGCCGCTCACATGAGCAGTTCTTC,TRBV11-1,TRBJ2-1,-,-,14
CASSEVTSGLGEQFF,TGTGCCAGCAGTGAAGTGACTAGCGGACTGGGAGAGCAGTTCTTC,TRBV6-1,TRBJ2-1,-,TRBD2,15
CAISESLKAGPYEQYF,TGTGCCATCAGTGAGTCCCTGAAGGCAGGGCCCTACGAGCAGTACTTC,TRBV10-3,TRBJ2-7,-,-,16
CASQKNTGELFF,TGTGCCAGTCAGAAGAACACCGGGGAGCTGTTTTTT,TRBV19,TRBJ2-2,-,-,12
CAISMTGTDEKLFF,TGTGCCATCAGTATGACAGGGACGGATGAAAAACTGTTTTTT,TRBV10-3,TRBJ1-4,-,TRBD1,14
CASSRGTGDIYEQYF,TGTGCCAGCAGCCGGGGGACAGGGGATATCTACGAGCAGTACTTC,TRBV5-5,TRBJ2-7,once,TRBD1,15
CASSLDGGKNIQYF,TGTGCCAGCAGCTTAGATGGCGGCAAAAACATTCAGTACTTC,TRBV11-3,TRBJ2-4,-,-,14
CASSFNIGETQYF,TGCGCCAGCAGCTTCAACATAGGCGAGACCCAGTACTTC,TRBV5-1,TRBJ2-5,-,-,13
CASSLDQGGSGETQYF,TGTGCCAGCAGCTTGGATCAGGGAGGGAGCGGAGAGACCCAGTACTTC,TRBV5-4,TRBJ2-5,-,TRBD2,16
CASSPLAGFTGSGANVLTF,TGTGCCAGCTCACCACTTGCGGGATTCACCGGCTCTGGGGCCAACGTCCTGACTTTC,TRBV18,TRBJ2-6,-,-,19
CASSLKGTPGGLAREQYF,TGTGCCAGCTCACTCAAGGGCACACCCGGGGGACTTGCTCGAGAGCAGTACTTC,TRBV18,TRBJ2-7,-,-,18
CATSRGLAGVRDTQYF,TGTGCCACCAGCAGAGGACTAGCGGGAGTAAGAGATACGCAGTATTTT,TRBV15,TRBJ2-3,-,TRBD2,16
CASSFGATEAFF,TGCGCCAGCAGCTTTGGGGCGACTGAAGCTTTCTTT,TRBV5-1,TRBJ1-1,once,-,12